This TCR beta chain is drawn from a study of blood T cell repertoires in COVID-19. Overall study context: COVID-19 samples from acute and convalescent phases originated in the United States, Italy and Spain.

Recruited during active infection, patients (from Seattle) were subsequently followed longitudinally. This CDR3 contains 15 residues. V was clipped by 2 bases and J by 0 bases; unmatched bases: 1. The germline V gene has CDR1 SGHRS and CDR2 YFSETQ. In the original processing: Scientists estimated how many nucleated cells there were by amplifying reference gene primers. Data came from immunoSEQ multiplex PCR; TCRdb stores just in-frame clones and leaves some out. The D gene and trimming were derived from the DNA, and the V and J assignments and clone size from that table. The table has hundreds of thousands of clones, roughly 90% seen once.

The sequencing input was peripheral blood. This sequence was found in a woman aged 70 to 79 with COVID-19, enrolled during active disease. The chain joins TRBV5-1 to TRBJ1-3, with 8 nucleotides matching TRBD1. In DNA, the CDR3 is TGCGCCAGCAGCTTACAGGGGGACTCTGGAAACACCATATATTTT. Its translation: CASSLQGDSGNTIYF.